The present entry profiles one T cell receptor (beta chain) with its context. The use of a sample-barcoded 5' primer and a J-beta primer mix characterized a second PCR of about 7 to 12 cycles. A single record per CDR3 protein comes from TCRdb applying MiXCR to the 5' RACE reads. This table has over 1,200,000 distinct CDR3 sequences, 55% to 75% appearing once. The data were obtained in a study of blood T cells in healthy people across ages. The TCR originated in a man aged 18 to 35 in good health. Sequencing used blood.

The CDR3 spells CASSSSGVEDTQYF. The CDR3 region has the DNA TGTGCCAGCAGTTCTAGCGGGGTGGAAGATACGCAGTATTTT. The gene calls are TRBV6-5 and TRBJ2-3, with 9 bases identical to TRBD2. J gave up 5 bases and V 4 bases, and 4 bases lay outside the gene matches. Germline-derived CDR1 and CDR2 are MNHEY and SVGAGI. This CDR3 has 14 residues.